This T cell receptor (beta chain) was captured in a study of cytomegalovirus exposure and HLA in healthy donors. CDR1 is SGHTA and CDR2 is FQGNSA in the germline V gene. This CDR3 contains 15 residues. Trimming removed 5 bases from V and 2 bases from J; junction bases left unmatched: 7. Regarding the study as a whole: CMV antigen specificity was confirmed in vitro for a few CMV-associated chains. Most TCR sequences showed up rarely, but some public TCRs showed up in many donors.

Both 60 Vbeta primers and 13 Jbeta primers went into the PCR. Clones were read by immunoSEQ multiplex PCR, and TCRdb kept only the in-frame ones, dropping some. The sample carries 150,000 or so clones, just under 80% recorded once. Notes on this clone: Its specificity is not known.

The clonotype originates from a man aged 25 to 45 in good health and CMV-seronegative. The rearrangement uses TRBV7-2 and TRBJ2-7; TRBD1 agrees at 9 bases. Sample: PBMCs. The CDR3: CASSRDRGEAYEQYF. CDR3 sequence (DNA): TGTGCCAGCAGCCGCGACAGGGGGGAAGCCTACGAGCAGTACTTC. Supplemented by reference TRBV7-2 and TRBJ2-7, the full variable domain reads GAGVSQSPSNKVTEKGKDVELRCDPISGHTALYWYRQSLGQGLEFLIYFQGNSAPDKSGLPSDRFSAERTGGSVSTLTIQRTQQEDSAVYLCASSRDRGEAYEQYFGPGTRLTVT.